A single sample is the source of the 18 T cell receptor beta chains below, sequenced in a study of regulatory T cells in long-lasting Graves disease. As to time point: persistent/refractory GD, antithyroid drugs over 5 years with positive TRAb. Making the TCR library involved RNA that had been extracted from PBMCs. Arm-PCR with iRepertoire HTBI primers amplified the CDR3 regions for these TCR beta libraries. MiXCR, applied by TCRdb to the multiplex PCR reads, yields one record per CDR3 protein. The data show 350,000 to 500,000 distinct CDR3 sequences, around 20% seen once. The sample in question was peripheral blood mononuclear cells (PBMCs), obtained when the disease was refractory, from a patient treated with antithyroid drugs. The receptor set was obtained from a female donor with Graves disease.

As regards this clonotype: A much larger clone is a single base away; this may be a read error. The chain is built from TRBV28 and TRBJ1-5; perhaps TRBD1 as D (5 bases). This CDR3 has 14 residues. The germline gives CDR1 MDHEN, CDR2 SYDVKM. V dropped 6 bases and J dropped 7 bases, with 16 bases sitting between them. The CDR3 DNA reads TGTGCCAGCAGAAGGGTAGGGGAAGGACAGCCCCAGCATTTT. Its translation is CASRRVGEGQPQHF.

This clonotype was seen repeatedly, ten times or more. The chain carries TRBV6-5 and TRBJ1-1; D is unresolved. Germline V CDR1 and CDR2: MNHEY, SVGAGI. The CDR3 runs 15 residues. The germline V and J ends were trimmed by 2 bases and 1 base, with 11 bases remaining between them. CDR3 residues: CASSYHGSGNTEAFF. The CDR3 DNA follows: TGTGCCAGCAGTTACCACGGGTCGGGGAACACTGAAGCTTTCTTT.

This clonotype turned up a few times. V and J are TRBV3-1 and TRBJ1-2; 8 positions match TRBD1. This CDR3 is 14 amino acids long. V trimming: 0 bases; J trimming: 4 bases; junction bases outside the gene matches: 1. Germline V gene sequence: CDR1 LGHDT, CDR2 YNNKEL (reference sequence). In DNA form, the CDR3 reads TGTGCCAGCAGCCAAGAAGGACAGGGCTATGGCTACACCTTC. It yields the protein CASSQEGQGYGYTF.

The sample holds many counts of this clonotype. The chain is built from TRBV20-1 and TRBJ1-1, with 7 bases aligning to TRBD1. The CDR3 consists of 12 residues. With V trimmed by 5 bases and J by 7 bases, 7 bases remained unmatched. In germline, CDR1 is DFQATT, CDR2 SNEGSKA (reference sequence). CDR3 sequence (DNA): TGCAGTGCTCGACAGGGAACCGTTGAAGCTTTCTTT. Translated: CSARQGTVEAFF.

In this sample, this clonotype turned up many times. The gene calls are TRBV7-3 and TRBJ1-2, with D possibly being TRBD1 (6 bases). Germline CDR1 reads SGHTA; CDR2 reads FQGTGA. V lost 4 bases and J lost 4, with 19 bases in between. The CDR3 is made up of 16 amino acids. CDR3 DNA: TGTGCCAGCAGCTCTCCTCATCGGACAGAACTCTATGGCTACACCTTC. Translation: CASSSPHRTELYGYTF.

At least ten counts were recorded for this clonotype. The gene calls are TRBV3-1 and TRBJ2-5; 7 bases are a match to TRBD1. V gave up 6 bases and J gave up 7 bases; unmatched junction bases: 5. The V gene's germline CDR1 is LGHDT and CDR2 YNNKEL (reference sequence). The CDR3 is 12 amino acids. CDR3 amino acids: CASSFHRGTQYF. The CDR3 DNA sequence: TGTGCCAGCAGTTTTCACAGGGGGACCCAGTACTTC.

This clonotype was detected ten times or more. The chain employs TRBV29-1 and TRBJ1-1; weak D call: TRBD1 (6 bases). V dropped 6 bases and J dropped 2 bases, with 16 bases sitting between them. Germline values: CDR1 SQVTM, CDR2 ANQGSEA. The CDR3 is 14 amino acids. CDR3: CSVSRIQGNTEAFF. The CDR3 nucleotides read TGCAGCGTAAGCCGGATACAGGGAAACACTGAAGCTTTCTTT.

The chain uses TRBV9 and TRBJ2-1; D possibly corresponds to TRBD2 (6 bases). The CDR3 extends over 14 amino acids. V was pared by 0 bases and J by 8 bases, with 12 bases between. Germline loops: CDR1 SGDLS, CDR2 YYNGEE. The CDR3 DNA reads TGTGCCAGCAGCGTAGAGGGTAGCGGAGATGAGCAGTTCTTC. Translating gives CASSVEGSGDEQFF.

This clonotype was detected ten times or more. DNA of the CDR3: TGTGCCACCAGTGTTCTAGCGGGAAGAGAGCTGTTTTTT. Residues: CATSVLAGRELFF. J is TRBJ2-2 and V is TRBV24-1; 9 bases align to TRBD2. The germline V gene encodes CDR1 KGHDR and CDR2 SFDVKD. CDR3 length: 13 residues. Germline trimming cut 5 bases from V and 11 bases from J; bases unmatched to any gene: 5.

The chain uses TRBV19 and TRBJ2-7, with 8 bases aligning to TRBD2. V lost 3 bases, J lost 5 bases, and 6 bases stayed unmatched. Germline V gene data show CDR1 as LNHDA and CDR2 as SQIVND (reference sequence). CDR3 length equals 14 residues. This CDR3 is CASSIGTSTHEQYF. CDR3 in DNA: TGTGCCAGTAGTATTGGGACTAGTACCCACGAGCAGTACTTC.

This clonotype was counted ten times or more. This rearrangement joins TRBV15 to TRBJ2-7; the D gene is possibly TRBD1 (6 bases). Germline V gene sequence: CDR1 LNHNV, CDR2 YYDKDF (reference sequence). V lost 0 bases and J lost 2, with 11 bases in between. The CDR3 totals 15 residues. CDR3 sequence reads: CATSRDHGTTYEQYF. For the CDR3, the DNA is TGTGCCACCAGCAGAGATCACGGGACAACCTACGAGCAGTACTTC.

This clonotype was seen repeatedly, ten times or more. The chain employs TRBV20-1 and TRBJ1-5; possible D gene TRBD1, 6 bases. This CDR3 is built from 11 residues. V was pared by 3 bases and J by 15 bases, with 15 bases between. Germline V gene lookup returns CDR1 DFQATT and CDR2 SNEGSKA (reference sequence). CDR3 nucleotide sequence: TGCAGTGCTAGTTTTTCCGGGACAACGCATTTT. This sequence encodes CSASFSGTTHF.

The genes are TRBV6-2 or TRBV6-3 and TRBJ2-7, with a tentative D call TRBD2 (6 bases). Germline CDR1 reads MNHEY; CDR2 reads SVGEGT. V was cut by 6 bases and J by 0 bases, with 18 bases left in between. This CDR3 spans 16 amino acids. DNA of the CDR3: TGTGCCAGCAGCTCCCCAGTAACCGGGAGCTCCTACGAGCAGTACTTC. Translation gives CASSSPVTGSSYEQYF.

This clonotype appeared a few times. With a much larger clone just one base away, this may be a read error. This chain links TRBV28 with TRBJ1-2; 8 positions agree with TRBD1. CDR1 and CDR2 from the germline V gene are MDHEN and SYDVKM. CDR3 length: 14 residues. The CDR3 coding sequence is TGTGCCAGCAGTCCTCAGGACAGGGCGTATGGCCACACCTTC. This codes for CASSPQDRAYGHTF.

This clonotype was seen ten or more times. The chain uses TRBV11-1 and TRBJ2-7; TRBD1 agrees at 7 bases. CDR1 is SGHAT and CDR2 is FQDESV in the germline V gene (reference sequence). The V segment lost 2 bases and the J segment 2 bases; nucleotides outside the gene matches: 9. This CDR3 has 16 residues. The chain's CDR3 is CASSLKLGDSAYEQYF. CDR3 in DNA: TGTGCCAGCAGCTTAAAGTTAGGGGACAGCGCCTACGAGCAGTACTTC.

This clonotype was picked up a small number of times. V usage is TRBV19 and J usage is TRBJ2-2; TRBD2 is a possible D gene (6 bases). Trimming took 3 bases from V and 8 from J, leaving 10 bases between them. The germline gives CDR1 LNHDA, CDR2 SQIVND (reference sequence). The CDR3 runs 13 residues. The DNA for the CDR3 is TGTGCCAGTAGTATGCTGACTAGTGGGGAGCTGTTTTTT. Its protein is CASSMLTSGELFF.

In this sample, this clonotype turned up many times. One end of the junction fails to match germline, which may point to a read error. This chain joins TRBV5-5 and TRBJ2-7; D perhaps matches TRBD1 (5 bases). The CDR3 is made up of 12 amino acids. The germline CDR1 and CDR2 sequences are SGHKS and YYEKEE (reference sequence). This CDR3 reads CASSTGSYEQYF. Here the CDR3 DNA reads TGCGCCAGCAGTACAGGTTCCTACGAGCAGTACTTC.

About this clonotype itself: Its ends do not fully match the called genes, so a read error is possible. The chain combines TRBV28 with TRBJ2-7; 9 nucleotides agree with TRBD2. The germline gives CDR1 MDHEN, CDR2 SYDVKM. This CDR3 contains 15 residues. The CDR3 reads CANSPSGLASNEQYF. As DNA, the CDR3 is TGTGCCAACAGTCCATCGGGACTAGCATCAAACGAGCAGTACTTC. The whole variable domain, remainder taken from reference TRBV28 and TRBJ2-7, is DVKVTQSSRYLVKRTGEKVFLECVQDMDHENMFWYRQDPGLGLRLIYFSYDVKMKEKGDIPEGYSVSREKKERFSLILESASTNQTSMYLCANSPSGLASNEQYFGPGTRLTVT.